This T cell receptor (beta chain) appears in the sequencing data of a study of T cells in Graves' hyperthyroidism and ophthalmopathy. This CDR3 is built from 14 residues. Losses at the gene ends were 6 bases for V and 3 bases for J; bases not matched to a gene: 8. Germline CDR1 and CDR2: SGHRS and YFSETQ. Ten or more counts support this clonotype. Its antigen remains unknown. Regions amplified from RNA transcripts were the TCR beta CDR3 regions. HTBI primers drove first-round RT-PCR of the TCR CDR3. MiXCR, applied by TCRdb to the multiplex PCR reads, yields one record per CDR3 protein. The sample records 600,000 to 650,000 distinct CDR3 sequences, roughly 15% being singletons. Regarding the study as a whole: Among clonotypes expanded in thyroid above 0.001, most were also found in blood. Ophthalmopathy was identified by the model a median around 6.9 months ahead of onset.

The clonotype comes from a woman aged 30 to 39 with Graves' hyperthyroidism. The chain is built from TRBV5-1 and TRBJ2-7; the match to TRBD1 covers 8 bases. The specimen sequenced was blood. In nucleotides, the CDR3 is TGCGCCAGCAAGATGGCAGGGGGCCTCTACGAGCAGTACTTC. Its translation: CASKMAGGLYEQYF.